A single sample gave rise to the 20 T cell receptor beta chains below, sequenced in a study of cytomegalovirus exposure and HLA in healthy donors. The PCR was carried out with 60 Vbeta primers and 13 Jbeta primers. Only in-frame clones appear in the TCRdb table, and some are missing; sequencing was by immunoSEQ multiplex PCR. The data show around 54,000 clones, with over 60% seen just once and 8% to 8.5% held by the top ten. Material for sequencing was PBMCs. The receptors originated from a man between 25 and 39 years old in good health and CMV-seropositive.

The CDR3 sequence is CASSRGQGNGYTF. CDR3 nucleotides: TGTGCCAGCAGCCGGGGACAGGGGAATGGCTACACCTTC. V and J are TRBV9 and TRBJ1-2, with 10 bases aligning to TRBD1. CDR3 size: 13 residues. Germline CDR1 and CDR2: SGDLS and YYNGEE. With V trimmed by 4 bases and J by 6 bases, 3 bases remained unmatched.

The CDR3 nucleotides are TGTGCCAGCAGCGCGGGGGGGTCGAACACTGAAGCTTTCTTT. Residues: CASSAGGSNTEAFF. The chain uses TRBV9 and TRBJ1-1, with a tentative D call TRBD1 (5 bases). V dropped 3 bases and J dropped 1 base, with 10 bases sitting between them. The CDR3 length is 14 residues. Germline loops: CDR1 SGDLS, CDR2 YYNGEE.

The V gene is TRBV7-3, the J gene TRBJ2-7; 7 nucleotides align to TRBD1. This CDR3 is 15 amino acids long. V was clipped by 4 bases and J by 2 bases; unmatched bases: 8. Germline CDR1 and CDR2: SGHTA and FQGTGA. The DNA for the CDR3 is TGTGCCAGCAGCTCGTCAACCGGGACAGCCTACGAGCAGTACTTC. Its translation: CASSSSTGTAYEQYF. Variable domain in full (rest from reference TRBV7-3 and TRBJ2-7): GAGVSQTPSNKVTEKGKYVELRCDPISGHTALYWYRQSLGQGPEFLIYFQGTGAADDSGLPNDRFFAVRPEGSVSTLKIQRTERGDSAVYLCASSSSTGTAYEQYFGPGTRLTVT.

The chain recombines TRBV9 with TRBJ2-1, with 8 bases lining up with TRBD2. This CDR3 is 15 amino acids long. Germline CDR1 is SGDLS and CDR2 is YYNGEE. J gave up 5 bases and V 0 bases, and 4 bases lay outside the gene matches. DNA for the CDR3: TGTGCCAGCAGCGTAGCCGGGGGGGCCCACAATGAGCAGTTCTTC. This gives the protein CASSVAGGAHNEQFF.

The chain joins TRBV6-1 to TRBJ2-1; D might be TRBD2 (7 bases). Trimming shortened V by 5 bases and J by 3 bases, and 11 bases separated the two germline ends. The CDR3 spans 14 residues. Germline V gene sequence: CDR1 MNHNS, CDR2 SASEGT. CDR3 sequence reads: CASSKGGDYNEQFF. The CDR3 DNA follows: TGTGCCAGCAGTAAAGGGGGGGACTACAATGAGCAGTTCTTC.

This clone has a single count. The V gene is TRBV6-1, the J gene TRBJ2-7, with TRBD1 matching 9 bases. The V and J ends lost 6 bases and 3 bases, in that order; junction bases with no gene match: 9. Germline V lookup: CDR1 MNHNS, CDR2 SASEGT. This CDR3 comprises 15 residues. The CDR3 region is CASSLGTGNLYEQYF. CDR3 DNA sequence: TGTGCCAGCAGCCTAGGGACAGGGAATCTCTACGAGCAGTACTTC.

The chain carries TRBV7-9 and TRBJ1-2; D is possibly TRBD1 (6 bases). Germline V gene sequence: CDR1 SEHNR, CDR2 FQNEAQ (reference sequence). The CDR3 extends over 15 amino acids. With 3 bases removed from V and 7 bases from J, the gap between germline ends came to 18 bases. The CDR3 nucleotides are TGTGCCAGCAGCTTGGGGGGGGCGCAGCTTCTTGGCTACACCTTC. Its protein is CASSLGGAQLLGYTF.

This chain links TRBV7-9 with TRBJ2-7; tentatively, D is TRBD2 (6 bases). V was clipped by 8 bases and J by 7 bases, with 15 bases between them. The CDR3 consists of 12 residues. CDR1 SEHNR and CDR2 FQNEAQ come from the germline V gene (reference sequence). CDR3 nucleotide sequence: TGTGCCAGCGCTAATTCGGAGGGTGAGCAGTACTTC. It encodes CASANSEGEQYF.

This clone came up once. The chain couples TRBV28 to TRBJ1-1, with TRBD1 matching over 8 bases. The CDR3 has 17 residues. V dropped 5 bases and J dropped 1; count of bases not matched to a gene: 12. Germline V gives CDR1 MDHEN, CDR2 SYDVKM. The CDR3 DNA follows: TGTGCCAGCAGTCCTACCGGGACAGGAATCCAGAACACTGAAGCTTTCTTT. Its protein product is CASSPTGTGIQNTEAFF.

This chain uses TRBV7-9 with TRBJ2-4, with D perhaps TRBD2 (6 bases). The CDR3 has 14 amino acids. From germline, CDR1 is SEHNR and CDR2 FQNEAQ (reference sequence). V lost 5 bases and J 6 bases, leaving 14 bases between the germline ends. CDR3 bases: TGTGCCAGCAGCCAAGGAGGGTCTGGAAACATTCAGTACTTC. This sequence encodes CASSQGGSGNIQYF.

This clone has just a few counts. The chain combines TRBV2 with TRBJ2-7; D perhaps matches TRBD1 (5 bases). The CDR3 is 14 amino acids. Germline V CDR1 and CDR2: SNHLY, FYNNEI. V was pared by 2 bases and J by 3 bases, with 11 bases between. CDR3 sequence reads: CASSEPQGNYEQYF. CDR3 DNA: TGTGCCAGCAGTGAACCCCAGGGAAACTACGAGCAGTACTTC.

This chain connects TRBV5-1 to TRBJ1-1, with D maybe TRBD1 (6 bases). The CDR3 has 16 amino acids. The V and J ends lost 0 bases and 4 bases respectively, with 16 bases between them. Germline CDR1 is SGHRS and CDR2 is YFSETQ. The CDR3 here is CASSLVGQQIPTEAFF. The CDR3 bases are TGCGCCAGCAGCTTGGTGGGACAACAAATCCCCACTGAAGCTTTCTTT.

The V and J genes are TRBV6-1 and TRBJ2-7; the D gene is possibly TRBD1 (5 bases). Germline V CDR1 and CDR2: MNHNS, SASEGT. V was trimmed by 11 bases and J by 2 bases, leaving 10 bases between them. The CDR3 extends over 11 amino acids. The CDR3 nucleotides are TGTGCCTCCAGGGCAGCCTACGAGCAGTACTTC. The encoded protein is CASRAAYEQYF.

The J gene is TRBJ1-1, the V gene TRBV7-9; D is uncertain. Germline CDR1 and CDR2: SEHNR and FQNEAQ (reference sequence). CDR3 length: 15 amino acids. Trimming cost V 3 bases and J 1 base, with 12 bases left between them. The CDR3 sequence is CASSFGLQPNTEAFF. CDR3 in DNA: TGTGCCAGCAGCTTCGGCCTACAGCCGAACACTGAAGCTTTCTTT.

The chain uses TRBV7-3 and TRBJ2-1; 10 nucleotides align to TRBD2. V lost 1 base, J lost 0 bases, and 12 bases stayed unmatched. Germline CDR1 SGHTA, CDR2 FQGTGA. The CDR3 length is 20 residues. The CDR3: CASSLSPSGGDRSSYNEQFF. DNA for the CDR3: TGTGCCAGCAGCTTAAGTCCTAGCGGGGGAGACCGTAGCTCCTACAATGAGCAGTTCTTC.

The rearrangement joins TRBV15 to TRBJ1-2; 8 bases match TRBD1. CDR1 LNHNV and CDR2 YYDKDF come from the germline V gene (reference sequence). CDR3 length: 17 amino acids. V lost 4 bases to trimming and J lost 4 bases; unmatched junction nucleotides: 14. The CDR3 sequence: CATSNGIDRGQFYGYTF. The CDR3 DNA is TGTGCCACCAGCAACGGAATTGACAGGGGACAGTTCTATGGCTACACCTTC. The full variable domain, rest sourced from reference TRBV15 and TRBJ1-2, is DAMVIQNPRYQVTQFGKPVTLSCSQTLNHNVMYWYQQKSSQAPKLLFHYYDKDFNNEADTPDNFQSRRPNTSFCFLDIRSPGLGDTAMYLCATSNGIDRGQFYGYTFGSGTRLTVV.

This chain uses TRBV28 with TRBJ1-2; D might be TRBD1 (6 bases). Germline values: CDR1 MDHEN, CDR2 SYDVKM. The CDR3 loop spans 15 amino acids. Trimming cost V 2 bases and J 6 bases, with 16 bases left between them. The CDR3 region has the DNA TGTGCCAGCAGTTTAATCGGCACAGGGTCGGATGGCTACACCTTC. As protein: CASSLIGTGSDGYTF.

This clone was counted between two and nine times. The rearrangement links TRBV7-3 to TRBJ1-6; D is ambiguous. V was trimmed by 1 base and J by 6 bases, leaving 13 bases between them. Germline CDR1 SGHTA, CDR2 FQGTGA. The CDR3 has 16 residues. In DNA form, the CDR3 reads TGTGCCAGCAGCTTAAAAGCGGGGAGTGGTAATTCACCCCTCCACTTT. It encodes CASSLKAGSGNSPLHF.

This chain joins TRBV27 and TRBJ2-1; possibly TRBD1 for D (6 bases). With 10 bases removed from V and 2 bases from J, the gap between germline ends came to 9 bases. CDR1 and CDR2 from the germline V gene are MNHEY and SMNVEV (reference sequence). The CDR3 covers 12 residues. The CDR3 sequence is CATRTAYNEQFF. The CDR3, as DNA: TGTGCCACACGGACAGCCTACAATGAGCAGTTCTTC.

V usage is TRBV21-1 and J usage is TRBJ2-7; the DNA was not used to check the table's D call, TRBD2. TRBV21-1 constitutes a pseudogene. The CDR3 length is 14 residues. The CDR3 coding sequence is TGTGCCAGCAGCAAAGCGCTCCGGAGCTACGAGCAGTACTTC. Its protein is CASSKALRSYEQYF.